This T cell receptor (beta chain) was retrieved from a study of molecular identifiers for immune sequencing clone quantification. Study-level points and caveats: With a barcode shared among identical TCR molecules, highly expanded clone sizes could be underestimated. Reportedly, one cell's Jurkat TCR RNA was detected within 1,200,000 naive CD8 cells.

This clonotype was picked up many times. Its antigen remains unidentified. Preparation of the bulk TCR libraries relied on previously described methods and listed TCR primers. TCRdb processed the PCR reads anew with MiXCR; each CDR3 protein has one entry. This table holds 62,000 or so distinct CDR3 sequences, around a sixth found once. Per germline, CDR1 SEHNR and CDR2 FQNEAQ (reference sequence). The CDR3 is 16 amino acids. The V and J ends lost 4 bases and 5 bases, in that order; junction bases with no gene match: 10. This TCR came from a human donor in good health. Some libraries in this study had Jurkat cell RNA spiked in. The V call is TRBV7-9, the J call TRBJ2-5; TRBD2 agrees at 10 bases. The sample taken for sequencing was naive CD8+ T cells from blood, with Jurkat cell RNA spiked in. Sample subset: FACS-sorted CD8+CD4-CCR7+CD45RA+ naive T cells. CDR3 nucleotides: TGTGCCAGCAGCTCCGGGACTAGCGCTCCCCGGGAGACCCAGTACTTC. Its protein is CASSSGTSAPRETQYF.